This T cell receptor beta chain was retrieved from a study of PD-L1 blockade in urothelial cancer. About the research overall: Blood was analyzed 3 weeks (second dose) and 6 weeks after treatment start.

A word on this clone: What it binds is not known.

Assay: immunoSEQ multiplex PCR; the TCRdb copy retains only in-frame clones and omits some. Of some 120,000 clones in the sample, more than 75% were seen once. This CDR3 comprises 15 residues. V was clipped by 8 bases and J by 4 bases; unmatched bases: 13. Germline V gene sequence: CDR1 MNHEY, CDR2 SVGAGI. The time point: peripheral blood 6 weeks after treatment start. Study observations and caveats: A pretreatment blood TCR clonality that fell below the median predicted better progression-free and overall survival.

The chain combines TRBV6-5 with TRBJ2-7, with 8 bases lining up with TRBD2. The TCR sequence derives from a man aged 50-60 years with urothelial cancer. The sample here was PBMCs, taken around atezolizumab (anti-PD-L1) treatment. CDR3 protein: CASGLLLAGGYEQYF. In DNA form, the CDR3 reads TGTGCCAGCGGTCTCCTGTTGGCGGGAGGTTACGAGCAGTACTTC.